The clone carrying this TCR beta chain showed up just once. What it binds is not known. V shed 3 bases and J 5 bases; nucleotides not matched to a gene: 5. The germline CDR1 and CDR2 sequences are WSHSY and SAAADI. This CDR3 comprises 15 residues. With cryopreserved PBMCs as the source, roughly 2 micrograms of genomic DNA went to TCR beta libraries. Using immunoSEQ multiplex PCR, the repertoire was profiled, and TCRdb retains in-frame clones only, with some absent. The table has around 40,000 clones, 60% to 80% seen once. The sample comes from a study of cytotoxic CD8 clonotypes in ibrutinib-treated CLL. Study context: Some 10 relapsed/refractory, 15 treatment-naive; roughly 17 IGHV unmutated. Samples yielded averages of 200,000 to 300,000 productive templates and more than 90,000 productive rearrangements. Findings and caveats of the study: T-cell clonality at baseline went above that of age-matched healthy donors and rose and fell with circulating CD8+ T-cell counts.

The sample consisted of PBMCs, taken at disease progression, from a patient treated with ibrutinib. The TCR originated in a human donor with chronic lymphocytic leukemia. The chain links TRBV10-2 to TRBJ2-3; 10 bases line up with TRBD2. The CDR3 is CASSEASGGIDTQYF. CDR3 DNA sequence: TGCGCCAGCAGTGAAGCTAGCGGGGGTATAGATACGCAGTATTTT.